This entry lists 24 T cell receptor beta chains sequenced from one sample in a study of OX40 agonist ivuxolimab in advanced cancers. Libraries were prepared by immunoSEQ multiplex PCR; TCRdb keeps only in-frame clonotypes and omits some of them. This table holds 54,000 or so clones, 84% found once. This material consisted of CD4+ or CD8+ T cells sorted from blood, taken in a trial of the OX40 agonist ivuxolimab. These receptors were collected from an adult with an advanced solid tumor such as melanoma, head and neck, liver or kidney cancer.

The chain has TRBV18 and TRBJ2-6; unclear D gene. The CDR3 extends over 14 amino acids. Trimming took 2 bases from V and 2 from J, leaving 4 bases between them. Germline lookup yields CDR1 KGHSH and CDR2 LQKENI. Here the CDR3 DNA reads TGTGCCAGCTCACCAGGGGCTGGGGCCAACGTCCTGACTTTC. Translating it yields CASSPGAGANVLTF.

The rearrangement links TRBV19 to TRBJ2-1; perhaps TRBD1 as D (5 bases). Germline-derived CDR1 and CDR2 are LNHDA and SQIVND (reference sequence). V was pared by 2 bases and J by 7 bases, with 9 bases between. This CDR3 is 13 amino acids long. CDR3 loop: CASSISSGNEQFF. The CDR3 region has the DNA TGTGCCAGTAGTATAAGCTCAGGGAATGAGCAGTTCTTC.

The chain is built from TRBV5-6 and TRBJ2-2; D might be TRBD1 (5 bases). Germline loops: CDR1 SGHDT, CDR2 YYEEEE. CDR3 length: 14 amino acids. V gave up 6 bases and J gave up 1 base, with 10 bases separating them. This CDR3 reads CASTYDRNTGELFF. The CDR3 bases are TGTGCCAGCACCTACGACAGGAACACCGGGGAGCTGTTTTTT.

The rearrangement links TRBV18 to TRBJ2-5; D not certain. Between the trimmed V and J ends, which lost 0 bases and 6 bases, there was a span of 17 bases. Germline CDR1 is KGHSH and CDR2 is LQKENI. The CDR3 is 16 amino acids. The CDR3 is CASSPPRTDPRKTQYF. In DNA form, the CDR3 reads TGTGCCAGCTCACCACCTCGGACGGACCCCCGTAAGACCCAGTACTTC.

The chain links TRBV6-5 to TRBJ2-7; D may be TRBD1 or TRBD2 (6 bases each). The length of the CDR3 is 13 residues. CDR1 and CDR2 (germline): MNHEY, SVGAGI. V gave up 6 bases and J gave up 6 bases, with 15 bases separating them. CDR3 bases: TGTGCCAGCAGCGGGGGCTTTAGGGGCGAGCAGTACTTC. Protein product: CASSGGFRGEQYF.

The DNA of the CDR3 is TGTGCCAGCAGTTCCCCGACGCCCAGGGGCCCCCTCGGCGAGCAGTACTTC. This gives the protein CASSSPTPRGPLGEQYF. V usage is TRBV28 and J usage is TRBJ2-7; weak D call: TRBD1 (6 bases). The CDR3 loop spans 17 amino acids. Trimming pared 4 bases from V and 6 bases from J, leaving 25 bases between. The V gene's germline CDR1 is MDHEN and CDR2 SYDVKM.

This sequence joins TRBV6-1 and TRBJ1-2; D uncertain. Germline-derived CDR1 and CDR2 are MNHNS and SASEGT. This CDR3 has 11 amino acids. Between the trimmed V and J ends, which lost 0 bases and 7 bases, there was a span of 3 bases. The CDR3 nucleotides are TGTGCCAGCAGTGAAGCTCCTGGCTACACCTTC. Translating gives CASSEAPGYTF.

About this clone: One end of the junction fails to match germline, which may point to a read error. The chain recombines TRBV7-7 with TRBJ2-3; 8 positions agree with TRBD1. This CDR3 region has 16 residues. Looked up from germline, CDR1 is SSHAT and CDR2 is FNYEAQ (reference sequence). The CDR3 region is CASSLGPGGSTDTQYF. CDR3 sequence (DNA): TGTGCTAGCAGCTTAGGGCCAGGGGGCAGCACAGATACGCAGTATTTT.

The count of this clone is one. This chain uses TRBV6-5 with TRBJ2-7; maybe TRBD1 (5 bases). The germline V gene has CDR1 MNHEY and CDR2 SVGAGI. V gave up 5 bases and J gave up 3 bases, with 8 bases separating them. The CDR3 runs 12 residues. Here the CDR3 DNA reads TGTGCCAGCAGTGACGACAGCTACGAGCAGTACTTC. Its protein is CASSDDSYEQYF.

The chain carries TRBV11-3 and TRBJ2-5, with 10 nucleotides matching TRBD1. Germline CDR1 and CDR2: SGHNT and YENEEA. Trimming took 0 bases from V and 5 from J; bases not matched to a gene: 3. The CDR3 consists of 15 residues. CDR3 sequence (DNA): TGTGCCAGCAGCTTAGATGGGACAGGGGACGAGACCCAGTACTTC. This encodes CASSLDGTGDETQYF.

The J gene is TRBJ2-7, the V gene TRBV11-3, with 11 bases fitting TRBD2. Germline-derived CDR1 and CDR2 are SGHNT and YENEEA. This CDR3 contains 15 residues. The J segment lost 0 bases and the V segment lost 2 bases, leaving 0 bases of the junction unmatched. CDR3 nucleotide sequence: TGTGCCAGCAGCTTAACTAGCGGGAGCTCCTACGAGCAGTACTTC. Translation: CASSLTSGSSYEQYF.

The chain recombines TRBV13 with TRBJ1-3; D ambiguous. Germline V gene data show CDR1 as PRHDT and CDR2 as FYEKMQ (reference sequence). The CDR3 covers 15 residues. V lost 0 bases and J 0 bases, leaving 6 bases between the germline ends. CDR3 nucleotide sequence: TGTGCCAGCAGCTTAGGGACATCCTCTGGAAACACCATATATTTT. Amino acid sequence: CASSLGTSSGNTIYF.

The V call is TRBV5-1, the J call TRBJ1-3, with a possible D match to TRBD1 (5 bases). Germline CDR1 is SGHRS and CDR2 is YFSETQ. The CDR3 length is 19 residues. V dropped 4 bases and J dropped 5 bases, with 28 bases sitting between them. CDR3 protein: CASSGSQGLTQKWRNTIYF. DNA for the CDR3: TGCGCCAGCAGCGGATCTCAGGGCCTTACTCAAAAATGGAGAAACACCATATATTTT.

The genes are TRBV4-1 and TRBJ2-2, with TRBD2 matching 11 bases. Germline CDR1 MGHRA, CDR2 YSYEKL. J gave up 4 bases and V 0 bases, and 7 bases lay outside the gene matches. The CDR3 contains 18 residues. This chain's CDR3 is CASSQDFLAGGSTGELFF. CDR3 nucleotide sequence: TGCGCCAGCAGCCAAGATTTTCTAGCGGGGGGATCCACCGGGGAGCTGTTTTTT.

The V gene is TRBV7-2, the J gene TRBJ2-7, with 8 nucleotides matching TRBD2. Per the germline V gene, CDR1 is SGHTA and CDR2 is FQGNSA. Trimming removed 5 bases from V and 3 bases from J; junction bases left unmatched: 12. This CDR3 has 16 amino acids. CDR3 DNA: TGTGCCAGCAGCCCTACCCCGGGACTAGGGGACTACGAGCAGTACTTC. Encoded protein: CASSPTPGLGDYEQYF.

This chain connects TRBV4-2 to TRBJ2-3; TRBD2 matches 10 bases. Germline lookup yields CDR1 LGHNA and CDR2 YNFKEQ. With 1 base clipped from V and 0 bases from J, the junction kept 7 bases outside the gene matches. The CDR3 spans 18 residues. CDR3 sequence reads: CASSQGLAGAYSTDTQYF. The CDR3 DNA follows: TGTGCCAGCAGCCAAGGGCTAGCGGGGGCTTATAGCACAGATACGCAGTATTTT.

This rearrangement joins TRBV5-8 to TRBJ2-3; D might be TRBD1 (6 bases). V was clipped by 4 bases and J by 10 bases, with 13 bases between them. There are 12 residues in the CDR3. The germline V gene encodes CDR1 SGHTS and CDR2 YDEGEE. The CDR3 loop is CASSPTGLAQYF. The CDR3 nucleotides are TGTGCCAGCAGCCCGACAGGATTGGCGCAGTATTTT. Together with reference TRBV5-8 and TRBJ2-3, the CDR3 gives the full variable domain: EAGVTQSPTHLIKTRGQQATLRCSPISGHTSVYWYQQALGLGLQFLLWYDEGEERNRGNFPPRFSGRQFPNYSSELNVNALELEDSALYLCASSPTGLAQYFGPGTRLTVL.

The CDR3 nucleotides are TGTGCCAGCAGCTTAGGGACCGCTGGAAACACCATATATTTT. Translation: CASSLGTAGNTIYF. The chain joins TRBV7-8 to TRBJ1-3; D unclear. CDR3 length: 14 amino acids. Trimming stripped 1 base from V and 2 bases from J, with 6 bases between. The germline CDR1 and CDR2 sequences are SGHVS and FQNEAQ.

The rearrangement links TRBV6-1 to TRBJ2-4; D is uncertain. Germline CDR1 reads MNHNS; CDR2 reads SASEGT. Trimming removed 2 bases from V and 9 bases from J, with 14 bases in between. This CDR3 is 14 amino acids long. CDR3 sequence: CASSERALNPIQYF. In DNA, the CDR3 is TGTGCCAGCAGTGAAAGGGCTTTAAACCCCATTCAGTACTTC.

This sequence joins TRBV7-9 and TRBJ1-1; D unresolved. The germline V gene has CDR1 SEHNR and CDR2 FQNEAQ (reference sequence). V was cut by 5 bases and J by 11 bases, with 15 bases left in between. The CDR3 consists of 12 residues. CDR3 in DNA: TGTGCCAGCAGCCTACCGAGACATCAGGCTTTCTTT. Translation: CASSLPRHQAFF.

The genes are TRBV6-1 and TRBJ1-2; D uncertain. V was shortened by 5 bases and J by 2 bases, with 9 bases between the two germline ends. The germline CDR1 and CDR2 sequences are MNHNS and SASEGT. The CDR3 spans 13 residues. This CDR3 is CASSSAGNYGYTF. CDR3 DNA: TGTGCCAGCAGTTCGGCGGGAAACTATGGCTACACCTTC.

The chain carries TRBV28 and TRBJ1-1; D not resolved. The CDR3 runs 14 residues. V lost 7 bases to trimming and J lost 1 base, with 13 bases between them. CDR1 and CDR2 (germline): MDHEN, SYDVKM. The CDR3 bases are TGTGCCAGCACCCCAGGAGGAGCGAACACTGAAGCTTTCTTT. Its translation: CASTPGGANTEAFF.

The CDR3 sequence: CASSVILTDTQYF. The DNA for the CDR3 is TGCGCCAGCAGTGTTATCCTCACAGATACGCAGTATTTT. This sequence joins TRBV10-2 and TRBJ2-3; D is undetermined. This CDR3 has 13 residues. V was pared by 4 bases and J by 2 bases, with 7 bases between. CDR1 WSHSY and CDR2 SAAADI come from the germline V gene.

This clone was seen once. CDR3 protein: CATSAGGEAFF. CDR3 coding DNA: TGTGCCACCTCCGCGGGCGGTGAAGCTTTCTTT. V usage is TRBV19 and J usage is TRBJ1-1; D unclear. Trimming pared 10 bases from V and 7 bases from J, leaving 13 bases between. This CDR3 is 11 amino acids long. Germline CDR1 LNHDA, CDR2 SQIVND (reference sequence).